This T cell receptor (beta chain) was sequenced for a study of T cell changes during pregnancy in multiple sclerosis. The germline V gene has CDR1 SNHLY and CDR2 FYNNEI. Trimming took 6 bases from V and 4 from J; bases not matched to a gene: 1. This CDR3 is built from 12 residues. Data came from immunoSEQ multiplex PCR; TCRdb stores just in-frame clones and leaves some out. The sample gives tens of thousands of clones, around 89% of which show up once; about 3% is in the top ten. Sample: CD4+ T cells from peripheral blood mononuclear cells, taken in the first trimester of pregnancy. The clonotype was recovered from a female donor in good health, enrolled as a control in a pregnancy study. The rearrangement joins TRBV2 to TRBJ1-1, with 8 bases that match TRBD1. In DNA form, the CDR3 reads TGTGCCAGCAGACAGGGGGGCACTGAAGCTTTCTTT. The encoded protein is CASRQGGTEAFF.